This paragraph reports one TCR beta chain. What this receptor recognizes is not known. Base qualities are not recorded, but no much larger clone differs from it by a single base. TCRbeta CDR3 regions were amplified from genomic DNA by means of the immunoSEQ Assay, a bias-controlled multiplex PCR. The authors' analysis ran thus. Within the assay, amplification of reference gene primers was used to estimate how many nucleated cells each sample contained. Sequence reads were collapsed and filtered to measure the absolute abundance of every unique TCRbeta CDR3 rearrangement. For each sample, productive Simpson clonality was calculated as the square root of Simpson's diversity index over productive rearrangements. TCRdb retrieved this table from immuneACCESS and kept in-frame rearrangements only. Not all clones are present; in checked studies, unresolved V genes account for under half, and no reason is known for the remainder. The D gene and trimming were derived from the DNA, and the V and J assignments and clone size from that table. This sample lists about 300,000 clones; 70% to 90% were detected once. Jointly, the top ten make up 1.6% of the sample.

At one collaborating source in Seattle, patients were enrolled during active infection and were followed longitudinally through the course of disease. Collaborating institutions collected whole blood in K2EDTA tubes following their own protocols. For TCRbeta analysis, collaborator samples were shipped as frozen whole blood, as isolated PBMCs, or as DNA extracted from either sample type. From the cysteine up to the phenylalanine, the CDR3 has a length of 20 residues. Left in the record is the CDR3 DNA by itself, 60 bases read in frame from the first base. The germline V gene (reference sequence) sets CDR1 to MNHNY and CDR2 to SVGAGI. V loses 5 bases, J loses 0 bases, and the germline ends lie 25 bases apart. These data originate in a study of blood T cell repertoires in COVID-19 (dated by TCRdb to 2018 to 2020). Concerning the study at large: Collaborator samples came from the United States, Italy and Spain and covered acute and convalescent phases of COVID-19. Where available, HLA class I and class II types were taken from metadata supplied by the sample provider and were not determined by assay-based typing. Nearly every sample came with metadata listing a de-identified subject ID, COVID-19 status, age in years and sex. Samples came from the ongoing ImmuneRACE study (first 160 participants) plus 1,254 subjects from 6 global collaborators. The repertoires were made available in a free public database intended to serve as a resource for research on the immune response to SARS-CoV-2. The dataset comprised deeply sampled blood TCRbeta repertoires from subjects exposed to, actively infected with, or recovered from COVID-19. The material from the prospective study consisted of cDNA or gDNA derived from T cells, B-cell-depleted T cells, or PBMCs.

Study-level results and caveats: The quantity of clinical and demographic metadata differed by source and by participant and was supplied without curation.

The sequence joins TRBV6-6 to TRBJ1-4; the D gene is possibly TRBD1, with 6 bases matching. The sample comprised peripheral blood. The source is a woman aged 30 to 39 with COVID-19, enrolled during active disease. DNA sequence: TGTGCCAGCAGTCTTGGGGGCGCGAGGTGGAGAGGGGCAACTAATGAAAAACTGTTTTTT. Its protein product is CASSLGGARWRGATNEKLFF.